Each of the 8 T cell receptor beta chains below was sequenced from the same sample in a study of cytomegalovirus exposure and HLA in healthy donors. The PCR made use of 60 Vbeta and 13 Jbeta primers. Generated by immunoSEQ multiplex PCR, the TCRdb table keeps only in-frame clones and is missing some. The sample lists about 98,000 clones; more than 60% were seen once. The sample comprised PBMCs. The receptors were sampled from a man in his fifties or sixties in good health and CMV-seropositive.

A note on this clone: The junction departs from germline at one end; a sequencing error may be responsible. The CDR3 loop is CSSLSPSTEAFF. The CDR3 region has the DNA TGTTCCAGCCTGAGTCCTAGCACTGAAGCTTTCTTT. The chain uses TRBV7-9 and TRBJ1-1, with unresolved D. This CDR3 region has 12 residues. Germline V gives CDR1 SEHNR, CDR2 FQNEAQ (reference sequence).

The CDR3 loop is CASSIGQMHTDTQYF. The CDR3 nucleotides are TGTGCCAGCAGCATCGGACAAATGCACACAGATACGCAGTATTTT. The chain combines TRBV9 with TRBJ2-3; weak D call: TRBD1 (5 bases). Germline assignment: CDR1 SGDLS and CDR2 YYNGEE. This CDR3 is built from 15 residues. Trimming took off 4 bases at V and 2 bases at J, with 14 bases between the two ends.

V and J are TRBV6-1 and TRBJ2-3; D uncertain. Trimming shortened V by 3 bases and J by 6 bases, and 10 bases separated the two germline ends. This CDR3 region has 13 residues. In germline, CDR1 is MNHNS, CDR2 SASEGT. CDR3 DNA: TGTGCCAGCAGTGACCTGCCGCGGGATACGCAGTATTTT. Translation gives CASSDLPRDTQYF.

This chain uses TRBV18 with TRBJ1-2; D uncertain. CDR3 length: 15 residues. Germline values: CDR1 KGHSH, CDR2 LQKENI. V lost 6 bases and J 2 bases, leaving 16 bases between the germline ends. For the CDR3, the DNA is TGTGCCAGCTCCCCCAGCAAGGGAGGGAACTATGGCTACACCTTC. Translated: CASSPSKGGNYGYTF.

Concerning this clone itself: Within the sample, other DNA sequences also encode this same CDR3. This chain connects TRBV29-1 to TRBJ2-1, with D perhaps TRBD1 (6 bases). The CDR3 sequence is 12 residues long. Trimming left V 4 bases short and J 2 bases short, with 6 bases between. In germline, CDR1 is SQVTM, CDR2 ANQGSEA. The CDR3 DNA reads TGCAGCGTTGGGACAGCCTACAATGAGCAGTTCTTC. It codes for CSVGTAYNEQFF.

V is TRBV5-1 and J is TRBJ2-3; D is unclear. V was cut by 0 bases and J by 0 bases, with 11 bases left in between. CDR3 length equals 16 residues. The germline V gene has CDR1 SGHRS and CDR2 YFSETQ. The CDR3 region has the DNA TGCGCCAGCAGCTTGGCCGAGTTCCCTAGCACAGATACGCAGTATTTT. It is translated as CASSLAEFPSTDTQYF.

The V and J genes are TRBV19 and TRBJ2-3; no firm D call. The ends were cut back, 5 bases at V and 3 bases at J, with 9 bases in the middle. The germline gives CDR1 LNHDA, CDR2 SQIVND (reference sequence). The CDR3 covers 13 residues. CDR3 residues: CASSLVRTDTQYF. In DNA, the CDR3 is TGTGCCAGTAGTTTAGTGAGGACAGATACGCAGTATTTT.

J is TRBJ1-2 and V is TRBV11-2, with 10 bases lining up with TRBD1. This CDR3 has 16 amino acids. Germline CDR1 SGHAT, CDR2 FQNNGV. V lost 1 base, J lost 3 bases, and 5 bases stayed unmatched. Here the CDR3 DNA reads TGTGCCAGCAGCTTAGCAAGGGACAGGGGATACTATGGCTACACCTTC. Translated: CASSLARDRGYYGYTF.